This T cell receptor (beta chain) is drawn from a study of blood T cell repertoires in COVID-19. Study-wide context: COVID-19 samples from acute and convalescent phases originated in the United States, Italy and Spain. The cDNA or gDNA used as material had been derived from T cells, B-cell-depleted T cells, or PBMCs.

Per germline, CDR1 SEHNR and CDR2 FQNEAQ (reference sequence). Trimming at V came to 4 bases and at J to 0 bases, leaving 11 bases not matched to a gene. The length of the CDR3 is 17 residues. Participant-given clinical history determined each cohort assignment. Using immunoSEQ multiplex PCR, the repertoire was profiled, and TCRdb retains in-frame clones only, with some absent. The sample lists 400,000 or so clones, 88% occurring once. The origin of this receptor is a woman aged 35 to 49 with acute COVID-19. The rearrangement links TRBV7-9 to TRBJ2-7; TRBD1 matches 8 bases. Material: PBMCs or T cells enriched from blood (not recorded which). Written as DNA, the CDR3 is TGTGCCAGCAGCTCTACGAACCGGGACAGGTACTCCTACGAGCAGTACTTC. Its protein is CASSSTNRDRYSYEQYF.